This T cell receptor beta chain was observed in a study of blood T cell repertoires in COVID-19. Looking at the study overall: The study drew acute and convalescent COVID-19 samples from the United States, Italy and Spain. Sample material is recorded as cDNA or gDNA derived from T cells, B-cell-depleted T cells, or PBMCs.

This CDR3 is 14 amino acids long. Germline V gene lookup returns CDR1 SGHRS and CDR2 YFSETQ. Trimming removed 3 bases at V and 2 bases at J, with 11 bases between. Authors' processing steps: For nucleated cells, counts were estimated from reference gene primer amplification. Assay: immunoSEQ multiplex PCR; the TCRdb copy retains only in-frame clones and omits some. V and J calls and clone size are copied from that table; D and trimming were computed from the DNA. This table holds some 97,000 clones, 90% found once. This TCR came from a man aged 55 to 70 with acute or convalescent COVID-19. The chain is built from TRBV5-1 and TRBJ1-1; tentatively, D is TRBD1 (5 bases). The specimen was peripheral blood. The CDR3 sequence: CASSSDDSNTEAFF. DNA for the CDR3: TGCGCCAGCAGCTCTGACGACAGTAACACTGAAGCTTTCTTT. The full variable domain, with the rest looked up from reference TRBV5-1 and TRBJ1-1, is KAGVTQTPRYLIKTRGQQVTLSCSPISGHRSVSWYQQTPGQGLQFLFEYFSETQRNKGNFPGRFSGRQFSNSRSEMNVSTLELGDSALYLCASSSDDSNTEAFFGQGTRLTVV.